The T cell receptor (beta chain) described here comes from a study of shared clonotypes between healthy human individuals. Sequenced by immunoSEQ multiplex PCR; TCRdb stores in-frame clones only, minus some. The sample holds 2 million to 2.5 million clones, roughly 90% seen once. V was cut by 1 base and J by 9 bases, with 7 bases left in between. This CDR3 region has 12 residues. Germline-derived CDR1 and CDR2 are MDHEN and SYDVKM. This receptor was identified in a man between 18 and 35 years old in good health. Some clones in this sample may be carry-over from other donors' samples. The V and J genes are TRBV28 and TRBJ2-1; D is undetermined. Sequenced: naive CD4+ T cells from PBMCs. As to subset: CD45RA+ positively selected. DNA of the CDR3: TGTGCCAGCAGTTTATCTCAAGGTGAGCAGTTCTTC. The encoded protein is CASSLSQGEQFF.